The entry that follows covers one TCR beta chain sequence. The protocol was immunoSEQ multiplex PCR, while the TCRdb copy is restricted to in-frame clones and leaves out a portion. The sample contains roughly 200,000 clones, approximately 88% of which appear only once. The data stem from a study of blood T cell repertoires in COVID-19. The V gene lost 1 base and the J gene lost 2 bases, with 5 bases spanning the gap. Germline CDR1 is LGHDT and CDR2 is YNNKEL (reference sequence). This CDR3 comprises 13 residues. V usage is TRBV3-1 (or the pseudogene TRBV3-2) and J usage is TRBJ2-5, with D hard to call. This receptor was identified in a man aged 35-49 years with acute or convalescent COVID-19. Sequencing was done on a sample of peripheral blood. CDR3 coding DNA: TGTGCCAGCAGCCAAGTCCAGCAAGAGACCCAGTACTTC. Amino acid sequence: CASSQVQQETQYF.